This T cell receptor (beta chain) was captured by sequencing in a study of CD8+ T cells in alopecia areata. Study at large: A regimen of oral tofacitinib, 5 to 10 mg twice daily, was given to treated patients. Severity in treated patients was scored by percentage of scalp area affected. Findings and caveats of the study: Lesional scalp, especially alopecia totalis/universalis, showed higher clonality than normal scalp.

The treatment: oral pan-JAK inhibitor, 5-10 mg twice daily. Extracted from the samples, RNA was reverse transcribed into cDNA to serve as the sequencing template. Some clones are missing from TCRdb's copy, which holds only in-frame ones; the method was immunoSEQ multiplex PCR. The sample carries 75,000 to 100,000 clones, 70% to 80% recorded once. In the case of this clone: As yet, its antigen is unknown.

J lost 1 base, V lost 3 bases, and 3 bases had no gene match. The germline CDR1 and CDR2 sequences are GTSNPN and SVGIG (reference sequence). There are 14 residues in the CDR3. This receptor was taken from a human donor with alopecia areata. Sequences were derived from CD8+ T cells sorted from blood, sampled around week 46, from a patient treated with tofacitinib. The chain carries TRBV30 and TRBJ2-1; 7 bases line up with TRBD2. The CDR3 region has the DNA TGTGCCTGGAGCGGGGGGACGTCCTACAATGAGCAGTTCTTC. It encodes CAWSGGTSYNEQFF.